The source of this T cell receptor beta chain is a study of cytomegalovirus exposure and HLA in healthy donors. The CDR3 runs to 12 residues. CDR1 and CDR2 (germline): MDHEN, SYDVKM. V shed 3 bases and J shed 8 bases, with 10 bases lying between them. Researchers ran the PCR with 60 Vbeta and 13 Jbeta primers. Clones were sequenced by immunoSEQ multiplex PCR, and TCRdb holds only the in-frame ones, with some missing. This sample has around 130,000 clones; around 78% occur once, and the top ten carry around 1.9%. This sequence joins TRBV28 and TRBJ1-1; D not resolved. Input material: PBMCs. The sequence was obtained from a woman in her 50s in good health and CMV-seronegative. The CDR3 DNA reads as TGTGCCAGCAGTTTCTCCCGGGAAGAAGCTTTCTTT. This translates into CASSFSREEAFF. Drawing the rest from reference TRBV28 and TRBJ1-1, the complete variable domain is DVKVTQSSRYLVKRTGEKVFLECVQDMDHENMFWYRQDPGLGLRLIYFSYDVKMKEKGDIPEGYSVSREKKERFSLILESASTNQTSMYLCASSFSREEAFFGQGTRLTVV.